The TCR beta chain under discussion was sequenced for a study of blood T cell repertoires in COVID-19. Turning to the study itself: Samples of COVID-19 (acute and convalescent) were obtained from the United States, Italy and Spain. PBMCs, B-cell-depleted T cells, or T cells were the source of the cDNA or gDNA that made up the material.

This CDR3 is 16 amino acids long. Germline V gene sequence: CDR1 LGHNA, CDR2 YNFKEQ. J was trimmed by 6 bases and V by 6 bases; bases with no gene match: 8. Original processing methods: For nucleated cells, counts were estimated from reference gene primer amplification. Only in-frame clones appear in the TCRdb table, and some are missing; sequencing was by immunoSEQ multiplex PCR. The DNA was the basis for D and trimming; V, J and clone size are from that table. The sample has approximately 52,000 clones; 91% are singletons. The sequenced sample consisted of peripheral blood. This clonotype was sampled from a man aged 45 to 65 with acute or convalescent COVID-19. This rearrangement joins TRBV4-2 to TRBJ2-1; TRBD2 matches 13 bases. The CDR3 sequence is CASRLAGGDVVNEQFF. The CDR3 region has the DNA TGTGCCAGCAGACTAGCGGGGGGGGATGTTGTCAATGAGCAGTTCTTC.